This T cell receptor (beta chain) was observed in a study of T-cell memory formation after mild COVID-19. TCRdb independently ran MiXCR on the 5' RACE reads; one entry per CDR3 protein. This sample yields about 350,000 distinct CDR3 sequences, of which roughly 13% are seen a single time; approximately 21% belongs to the top ten. This CDR3 is built from 14 residues. Germline assignment: CDR1 DFQATT and CDR2 SNEGSKA (reference sequence). J gave up 8 bases and V 4 bases, and 9 bases lay outside the gene matches. The sequence was obtained from a man between 18 and 35 years old who had mild COVID-19 (a few samples of this study predate the infection). Cell type and time point are not known. Sample: PBMCs or a T cell subset sorted from them (not recorded which). The V and J genes are TRBV20-1 and TRBJ2-1; 9 bases align to TRBD1. The DNA for the CDR3 is TGCAGTGCTACCGATTACAGGGGGCGCGATGAGCAGTTCTTC. Translating gives CSATDYRGRDEQFF.